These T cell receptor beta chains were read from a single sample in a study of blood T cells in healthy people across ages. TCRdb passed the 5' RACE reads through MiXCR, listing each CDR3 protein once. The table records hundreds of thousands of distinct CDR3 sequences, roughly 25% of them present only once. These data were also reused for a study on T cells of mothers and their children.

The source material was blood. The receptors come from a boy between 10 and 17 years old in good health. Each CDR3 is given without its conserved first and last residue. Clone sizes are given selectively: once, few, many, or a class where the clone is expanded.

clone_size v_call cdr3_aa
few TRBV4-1 ASSQRQGHEQY
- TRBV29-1 SGWTVGDTGELF
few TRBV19 ASSITSDRETQY
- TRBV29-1 SVNPGGEQY
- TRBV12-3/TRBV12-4 ASSLGPGTGGANVLT
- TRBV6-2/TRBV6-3 ASSYGRDQPQH
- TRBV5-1 ASSLGASLTMGGTEAF
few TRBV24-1 ATSETTGGPYEQY
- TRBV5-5 ASSTDITGIYEQY
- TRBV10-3 AISRLAQETQY
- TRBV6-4 ASSESSGGTDTQY
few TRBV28 ASRDGFNYGYT
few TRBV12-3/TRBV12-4 ASSWTVETQY
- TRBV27 ASSFKGGEGQPEKLF
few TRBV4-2 ASSQVLAALNTEAF
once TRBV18 ASSLTLDRSYEQY
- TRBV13 ASSLGGIMETQY
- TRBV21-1 ASSKVGLETRY
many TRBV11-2 ASSLRASYEQY
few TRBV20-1 SARGDRRDYEQY
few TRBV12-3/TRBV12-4 ASSLVQGLYNEQF
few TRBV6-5 ASSWRTGELF
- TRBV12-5 ASSAKNTGELF
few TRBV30 AWSVRQGADNEQF
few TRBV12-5 ASGLSGGGSQQY
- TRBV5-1 ASSSRQGIEQY
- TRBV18 ASSPPGSKNIQY
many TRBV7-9 ASSSDGYEQY
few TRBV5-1 ASSFLWQIDTQY
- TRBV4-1 ASSQDRVSDGYT
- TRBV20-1 SARAGTTYSNQPQH
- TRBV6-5 ASSYPGALTEAF
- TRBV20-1 SALPLQGTLFYNEQF
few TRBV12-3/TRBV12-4 ASTLGGILAKNIQY
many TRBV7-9 ASSALQVEKLF
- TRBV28 ASSLEYLTTTGELF
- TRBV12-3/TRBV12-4 ASSPQWNQETQY
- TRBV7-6 ASSWDRAYNEQF
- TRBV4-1 ASSQEGMGLDEQY
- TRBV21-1 ANLQGYTEAF
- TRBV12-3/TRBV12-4 AVLGEGSYEQY
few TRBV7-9 ASPWFLQGLNEQF
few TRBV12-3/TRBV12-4 ASSFRRVGPFNYSYT
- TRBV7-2 ASSLAQGDFNEQF
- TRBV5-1 ASSLDVHETQY
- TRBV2 ASSESASGVGEQF
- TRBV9 ASSVGGDPSQPQH
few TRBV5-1 ASSLGQETEAF